This T cell receptor beta chain was profiled in a study of PD-L1 blockade in urothelial cancer. The wider study: Male sex and bladder-origin urothelial cancer were recorded for about 90% of the roughly 30 patients. Counts from blood samples showed a median of roughly 150,000 T cells. The study's findings and limits: In blood sampled pretreatment, TCR clonality below the median predicted better survival.

This CDR3 comprises 11 residues. V lost 5 bases, J lost 1 base, and 6 bases lay in between. The germline V gene encodes CDR1 SQVTM and CDR2 ANQGSEA. Sample time point: peripheral blood 6 weeks after treatment start. Sample contribution per patient ranged from 1 to 8, covering pretreatment and on-treatment. The assay was immunoSEQ multiplex PCR, and TCRdb's table has in-frame clones only and misses some. The sample records 30,000 or so clones, about nine tenths being singletons. Concerning this clone itself: Its antigen is not known.

The sample was PBMCs, taken around atezolizumab (anti-PD-L1) treatment. This chain uses TRBV29-1 with TRBJ2-7; D gene uncertain. The clonotype originates from a man of 80 years or more with urothelial cancer. CDR3 in DNA: TGCAGCGTTCAAGTATCCTACGAGCAGTACTTC. Protein product: CSVQVSYEQYF.